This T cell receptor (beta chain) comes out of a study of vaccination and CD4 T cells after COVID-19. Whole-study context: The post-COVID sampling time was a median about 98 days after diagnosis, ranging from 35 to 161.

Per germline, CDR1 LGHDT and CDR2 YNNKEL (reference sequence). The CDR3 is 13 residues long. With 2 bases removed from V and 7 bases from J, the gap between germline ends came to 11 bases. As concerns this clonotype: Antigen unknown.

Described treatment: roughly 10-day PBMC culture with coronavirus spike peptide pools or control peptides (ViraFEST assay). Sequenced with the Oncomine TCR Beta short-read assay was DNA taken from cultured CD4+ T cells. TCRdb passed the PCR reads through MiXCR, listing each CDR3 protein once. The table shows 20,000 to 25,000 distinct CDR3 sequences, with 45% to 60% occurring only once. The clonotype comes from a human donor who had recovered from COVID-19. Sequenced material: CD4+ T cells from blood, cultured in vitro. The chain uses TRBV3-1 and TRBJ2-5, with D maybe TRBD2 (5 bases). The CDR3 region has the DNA TGTGCCAGCAGCCAAAGCCTCCGGGGGACCCAGTACTTC. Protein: CASSQSLRGTQYF.